The clone carrying this T cell receptor beta chain was recorded a few times. Its antigen is still unknown. From the 5' RACE reads, TCRdb called clonotypes with MiXCR, one entry per CDR3 protein. Of roughly 700,000 distinct CDR3 sequences listed, around a fifth were seen once; the top ten hold approximately 18%. CDR1 is SEHNR, CDR2 FQNEAQ, per germline (reference sequence). CDR3 length: 16 amino acids. V was clipped by 5 bases and J by 10 bases; unmatched bases: 9. This record belongs to a study of CD8 T cells in ankylosing spondylitis. Study-level points and caveats: In the blood and synovial fluid of reactive arthritis, some motif variants had been previously reported. Several highly homologous variants formed a TCR beta motif that appeared characteristic of ankylosing spondylitis blood. The clones that were linked to disease were reported to be significantly enriched in matched synovial fluid samples from ankylosing spondylitis patients.

The rearrangement joins TRBV7-9 to TRBJ2-1; TRBD2 matches 15 bases. Material: blood, either unsorted or a sorted T cell fraction (not recorded which). The receptor comes from a male donor with ankylosing spondylitis. The CDR3, as DNA: TGTGCCAGCAGCCAGTGGACTAGCGGGAGGGCGCAGGAGCAGTTCTTC. Residues: CASSQWTSGRAQEQFF.